The source of this T cell receptor beta chain is a study of cytomegalovirus exposure and HLA in healthy donors. PCR involved 60 Vbeta and 13 Jbeta primers. Sequenced by immunoSEQ multiplex PCR; TCRdb stores in-frame clones only, minus some. The sample lists approximately 250,000 clones; 70% to 90% were seen once. CDR1 and CDR2 (germline): MGHRA, YSYEKL. This CDR3 is built from 13 residues. V dropped 0 bases and J dropped 9 bases, with 12 bases sitting between them. Study results and limitations: Most TCR sequences were rare, but some public TCRs occurred in many donors. Common viral pathogens seemed to be connected with several of the most significant clusters, according to a later analysis. Later, TCR association rates were found to vary by HLA locus, highest for DRB1 and lowest for HLA-C.

Note on this clone: Its target is not known.

Sequenced sample: PBMCs. The chain joins TRBV4-1 to TRBJ2-7, with D tentatively TRBD2 (6 bases). The receptor's source is a girl aged 2-10 years in good health and CMV-seronegative. The CDR3 bases are TGCGCCAGCAGCCAAGATAGGAGGGCCGGGCAGTACTTC. It yields the protein CASSQDRRAGQYF.